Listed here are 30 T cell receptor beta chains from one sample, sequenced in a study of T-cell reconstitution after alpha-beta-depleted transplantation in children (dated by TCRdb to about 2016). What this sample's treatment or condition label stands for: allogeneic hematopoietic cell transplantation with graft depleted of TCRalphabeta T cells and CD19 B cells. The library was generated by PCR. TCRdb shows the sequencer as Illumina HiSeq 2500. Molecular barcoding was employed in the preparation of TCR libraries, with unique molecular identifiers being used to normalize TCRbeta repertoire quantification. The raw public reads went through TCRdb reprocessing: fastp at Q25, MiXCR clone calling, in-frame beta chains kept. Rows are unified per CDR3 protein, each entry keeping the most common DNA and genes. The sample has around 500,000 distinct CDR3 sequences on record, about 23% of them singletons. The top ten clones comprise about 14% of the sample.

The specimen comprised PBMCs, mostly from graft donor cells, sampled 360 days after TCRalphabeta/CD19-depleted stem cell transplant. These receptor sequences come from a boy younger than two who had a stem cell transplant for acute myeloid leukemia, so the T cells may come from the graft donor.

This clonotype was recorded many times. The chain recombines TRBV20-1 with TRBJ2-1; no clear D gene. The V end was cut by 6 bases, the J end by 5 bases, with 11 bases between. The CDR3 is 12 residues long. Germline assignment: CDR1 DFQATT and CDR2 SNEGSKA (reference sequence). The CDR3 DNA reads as TGCAGTGCCAGGTTCGCGAACAATGAGCAGTTCTTC. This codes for CSARFANNEQFF.

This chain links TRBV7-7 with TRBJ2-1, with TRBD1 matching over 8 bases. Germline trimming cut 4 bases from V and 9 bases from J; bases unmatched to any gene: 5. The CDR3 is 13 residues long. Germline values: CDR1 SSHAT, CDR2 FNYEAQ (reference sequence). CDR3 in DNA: TGTGCCAGCAGCTCGGACAGGGATAGTGAGCAGTTCTTC. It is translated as CASSSDRDSEQFF.

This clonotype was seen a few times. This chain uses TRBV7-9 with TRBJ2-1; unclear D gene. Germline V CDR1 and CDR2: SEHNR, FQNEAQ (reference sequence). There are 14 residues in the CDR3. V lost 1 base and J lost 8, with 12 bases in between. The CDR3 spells CASSLVAPGDEQFF. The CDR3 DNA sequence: TGTGCCAGCAGCTTAGTGGCGCCCGGCGATGAGCAGTTCTTC.

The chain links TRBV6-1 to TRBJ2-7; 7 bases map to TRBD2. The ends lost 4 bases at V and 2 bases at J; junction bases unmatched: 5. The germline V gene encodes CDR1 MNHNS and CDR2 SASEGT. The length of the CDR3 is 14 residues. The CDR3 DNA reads TGTGCCAGCAGTGGCGGACTAGGAACCTACGAGCAGTACTTC. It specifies CASSGGLGTYEQYF.

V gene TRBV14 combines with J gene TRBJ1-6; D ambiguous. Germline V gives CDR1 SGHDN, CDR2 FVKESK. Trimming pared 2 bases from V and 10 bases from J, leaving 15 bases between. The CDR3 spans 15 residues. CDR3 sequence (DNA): TGTGCCAGCAGCCAAAGATTAGCGGTAAACTCACCCCTCCACTTT. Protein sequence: CASSQRLAVNSPLHF.

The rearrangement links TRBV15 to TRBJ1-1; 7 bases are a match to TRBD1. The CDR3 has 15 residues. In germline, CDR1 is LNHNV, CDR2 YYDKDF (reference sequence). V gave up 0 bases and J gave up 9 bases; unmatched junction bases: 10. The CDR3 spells CATSRETGWGQKAFF. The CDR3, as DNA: TGTGCCACCAGCAGAGAGACAGGGTGGGGGCAAAAAGCTTTCTTT.

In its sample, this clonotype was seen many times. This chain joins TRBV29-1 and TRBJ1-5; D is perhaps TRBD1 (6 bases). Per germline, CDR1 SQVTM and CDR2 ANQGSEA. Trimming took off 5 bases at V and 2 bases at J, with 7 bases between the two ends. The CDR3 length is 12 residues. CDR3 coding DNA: TGCAGCGTTCGGACAGGCAATCAGCCCCAGCATTTT. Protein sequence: CSVRTGNQPQHF.

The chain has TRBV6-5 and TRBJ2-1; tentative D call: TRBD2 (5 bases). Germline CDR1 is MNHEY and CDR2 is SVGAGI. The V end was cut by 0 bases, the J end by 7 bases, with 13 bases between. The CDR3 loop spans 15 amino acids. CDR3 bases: TGTGCCAGCAGTTACTCGTCGAATAGCGAGAATGAGCAGTTCTTC. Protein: CASSYSSNSENEQFF.

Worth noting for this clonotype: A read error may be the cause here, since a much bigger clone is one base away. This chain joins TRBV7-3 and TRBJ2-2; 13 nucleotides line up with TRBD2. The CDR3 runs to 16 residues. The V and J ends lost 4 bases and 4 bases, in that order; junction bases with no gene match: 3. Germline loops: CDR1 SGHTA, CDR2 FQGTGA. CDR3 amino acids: CASSSGLAGITGELFF. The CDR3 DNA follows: TGTGCCAGCAGCTCGGGACTAGCGGGGATCACCGGGGAGCTGTTTTTT.

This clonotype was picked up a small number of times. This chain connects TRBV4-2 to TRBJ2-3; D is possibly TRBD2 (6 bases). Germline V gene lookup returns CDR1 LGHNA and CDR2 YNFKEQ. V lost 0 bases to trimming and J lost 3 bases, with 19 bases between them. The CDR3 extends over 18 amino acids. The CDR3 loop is CASSQESPGLGRTDTQYF. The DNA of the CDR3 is TGTGCCAGCAGCCAAGAATCCCCGGGACTGGGGAGGACAGATACGCAGTATTTT.

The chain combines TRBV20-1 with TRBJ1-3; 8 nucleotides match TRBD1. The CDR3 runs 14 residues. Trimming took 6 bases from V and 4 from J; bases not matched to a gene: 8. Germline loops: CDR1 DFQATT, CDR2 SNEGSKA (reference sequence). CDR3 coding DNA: TGCAGTGCCCATAGACAGGGGACAGGAAACACCATATATTTT. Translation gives CSAHRQGTGNTIYF.

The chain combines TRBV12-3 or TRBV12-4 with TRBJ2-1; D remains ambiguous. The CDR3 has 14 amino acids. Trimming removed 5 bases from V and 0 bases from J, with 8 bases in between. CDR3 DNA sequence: TGTGCCAGCAGTATCAGGAGCTCCTACAATGAGCAGTTCTTC. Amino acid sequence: CASSIRSSYNEQFF.

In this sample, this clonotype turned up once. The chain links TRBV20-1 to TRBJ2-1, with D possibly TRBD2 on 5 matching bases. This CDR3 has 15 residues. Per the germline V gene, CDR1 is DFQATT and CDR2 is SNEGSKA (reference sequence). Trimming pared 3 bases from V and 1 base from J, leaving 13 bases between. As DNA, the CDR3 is TGCAGTGCTAGTCCCGGACTTCTTTCCTACAATGAGCAGTTCTTC. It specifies CSASPGLLSYNEQFF.

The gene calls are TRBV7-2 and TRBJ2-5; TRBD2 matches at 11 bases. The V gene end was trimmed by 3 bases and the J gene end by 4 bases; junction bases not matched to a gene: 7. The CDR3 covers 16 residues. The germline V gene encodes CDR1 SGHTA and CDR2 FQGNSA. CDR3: CASSFRLAGLGETQYF. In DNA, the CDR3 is TGTGCCAGCAGCTTCCGACTAGCGGGGCTGGGAGAGACCCAGTACTTC.

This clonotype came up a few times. The CDR3 region has the DNA TGCAGCGTTGAAGACTACGGTAGTGCGCAGTATTTT. As protein: CSVEDYGSAQYF. This sequence joins TRBV29-1 and TRBJ2-3; no clear D gene. This CDR3 has 12 amino acids. The germline V gene encodes CDR1 SQVTM and CDR2 ANQGSEA. V lost 0 bases, J lost 10 bases, and 11 bases lay in between.

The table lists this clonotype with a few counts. The CDR3 DNA reads as TGTGCCAGCAGTCACTTAGCGGGGGGTACGAAGACCCAGTACTTC. It translates to CASSHLAGGTKTQYF. The chain combines TRBV6-5 with TRBJ2-5, with 10 bases identical to TRBD2. This CDR3 contains 15 residues. V lost 5 bases, J lost 6 bases, and 9 bases stayed unmatched. The germline V gene has CDR1 MNHEY and CDR2 SVGAGI.

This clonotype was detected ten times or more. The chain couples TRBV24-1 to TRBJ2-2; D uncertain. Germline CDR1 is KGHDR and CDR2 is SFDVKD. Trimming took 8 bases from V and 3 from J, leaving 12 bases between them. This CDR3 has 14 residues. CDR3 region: CATMGDGDTGELFF. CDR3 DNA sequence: TGTGCCACCATGGGCGATGGGGACACCGGGGAGCTGTTTTTT.

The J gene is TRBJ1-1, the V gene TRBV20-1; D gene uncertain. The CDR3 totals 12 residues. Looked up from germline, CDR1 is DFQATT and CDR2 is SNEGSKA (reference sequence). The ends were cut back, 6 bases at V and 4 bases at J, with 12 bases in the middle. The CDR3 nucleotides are TGCAGTGCCAAGAGGGTAGGCACTGAAGCTTTCTTT. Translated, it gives CSAKRVGTEAFF.

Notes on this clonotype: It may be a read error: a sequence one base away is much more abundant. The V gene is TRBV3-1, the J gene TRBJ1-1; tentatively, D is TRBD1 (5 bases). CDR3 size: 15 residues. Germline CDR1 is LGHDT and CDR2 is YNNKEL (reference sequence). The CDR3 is CACSQLRTGNTEAFF. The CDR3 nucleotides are TGTGCCTGCAGCCAGCTTCGTACAGGGAACACTGAAGCTTTCTTT.

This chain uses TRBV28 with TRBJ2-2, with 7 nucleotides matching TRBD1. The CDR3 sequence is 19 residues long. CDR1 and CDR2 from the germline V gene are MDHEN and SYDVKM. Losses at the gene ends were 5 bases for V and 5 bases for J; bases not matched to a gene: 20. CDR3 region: CASSLIGTDTRRYTGELFF. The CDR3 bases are TGTGCCAGCAGTCTGATCGGGACAGATACTAGGAGGTATACCGGGGAGCTGTTTTTT.

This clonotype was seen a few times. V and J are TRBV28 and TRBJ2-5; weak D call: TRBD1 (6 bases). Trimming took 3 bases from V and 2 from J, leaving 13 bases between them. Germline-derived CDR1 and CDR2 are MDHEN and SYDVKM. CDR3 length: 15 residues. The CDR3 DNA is TGTGCCAGCAGTTTTAGGGGGTGGTTTCAAGAGACCCAGTACTTC. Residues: CASSFRGWFQETQYF.

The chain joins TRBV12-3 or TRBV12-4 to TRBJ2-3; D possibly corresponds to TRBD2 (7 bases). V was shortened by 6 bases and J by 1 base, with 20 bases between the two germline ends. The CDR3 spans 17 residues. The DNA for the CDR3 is TGTGCCAGCAGCCCTGGGGGGGCCCCCCTGGGCACAGATACGCAGTATTTT. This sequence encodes CASSPGGAPLGTDTQYF.

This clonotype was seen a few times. The CDR3 region is CASSQAFSWNRGFEQYF. In DNA form, the CDR3 reads TGTGCCAGCAGCCAAGCCTTCTCATGGAACAGGGGTTTCGAGCAGTACTTC. J is TRBJ2-7 and V is TRBV14; 7 positions agree with TRBD1. The CDR3 consists of 17 residues. The V gene end was trimmed by 1 base and the J gene end by 6 bases; junction bases not matched to a gene: 15. Germline-derived CDR1 and CDR2 are SGHDN and FVKESK.

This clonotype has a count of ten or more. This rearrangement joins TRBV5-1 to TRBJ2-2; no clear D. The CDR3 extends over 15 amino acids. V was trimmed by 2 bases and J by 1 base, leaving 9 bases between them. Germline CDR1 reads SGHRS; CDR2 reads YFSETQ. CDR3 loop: CASSLGHRNTGELFF. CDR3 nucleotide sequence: TGCGCCAGCAGCTTAGGCCACAGGAACACCGGGGAGCTGTTTTTT.

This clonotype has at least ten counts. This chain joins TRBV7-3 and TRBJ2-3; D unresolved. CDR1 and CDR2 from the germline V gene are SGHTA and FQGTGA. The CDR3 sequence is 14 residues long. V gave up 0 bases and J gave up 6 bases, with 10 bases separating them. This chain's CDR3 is CASSLTLQADTQYF. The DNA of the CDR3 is TGTGCCAGCAGCTTAACTCTTCAAGCGGATACGCAGTATTTT.

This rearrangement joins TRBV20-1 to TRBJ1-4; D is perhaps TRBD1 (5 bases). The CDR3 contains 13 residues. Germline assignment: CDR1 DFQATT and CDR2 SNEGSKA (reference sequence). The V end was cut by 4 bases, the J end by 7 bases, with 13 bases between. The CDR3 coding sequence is TGCAGTGCTAAGGACACGTGGGCTGAAAAACTGTTTTTT. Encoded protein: CSAKDTWAEKLFF.

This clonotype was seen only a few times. The CDR3 is CASRPARGVPYEQYF. DNA for the CDR3: TGTGCCAGCAGACCCGCCAGGGGAGTCCCCTACGAGCAGTACTTC. This chain connects TRBV7-2 to TRBJ2-7, with D possibly TRBD1 on 6 matching bases. Trimming removed 6 bases at V and 2 bases at J, with 17 bases between. The V gene's germline CDR1 is SGHTA and CDR2 FQGNSA. The CDR3 consists of 15 residues.

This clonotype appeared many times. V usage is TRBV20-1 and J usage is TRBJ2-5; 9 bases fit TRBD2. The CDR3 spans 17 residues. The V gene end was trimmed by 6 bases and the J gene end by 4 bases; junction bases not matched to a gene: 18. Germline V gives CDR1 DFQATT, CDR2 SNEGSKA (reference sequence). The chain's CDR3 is CSATGTWRGGNGETQYF. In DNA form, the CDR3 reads TGCAGTGCCACCGGGACGTGGCGGGGGGGCAATGGAGAGACCCAGTACTTC.

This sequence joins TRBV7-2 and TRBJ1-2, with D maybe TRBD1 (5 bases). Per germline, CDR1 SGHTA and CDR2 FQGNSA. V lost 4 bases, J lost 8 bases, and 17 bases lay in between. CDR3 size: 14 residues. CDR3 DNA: TGTGCCAGCAGCTACCCGGGACCGACTTTAGGCTACACCTTC. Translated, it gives CASSYPGPTLGYTF.

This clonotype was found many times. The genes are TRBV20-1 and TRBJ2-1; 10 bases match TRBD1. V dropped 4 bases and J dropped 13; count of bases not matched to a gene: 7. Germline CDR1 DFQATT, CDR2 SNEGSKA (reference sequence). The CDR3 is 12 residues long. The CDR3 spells CSATSTGGKQFF. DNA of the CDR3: TGCAGTGCTACTTCGACAGGGGGCAAACAGTTCTTC.